This is a list of T cell receptor beta chains from one sample in a study of blood T cell repertoires in COVID-19. The method was immunoSEQ multiplex PCR; TCRdb's version includes in-frame clones alone and lacks a portion of them. The data show some 250,000 clones, approximately 84% seen once. Material: PBMCs or T cells enriched from blood (not recorded which). The source of these receptors is a young man who had recovered from COVID-19. The CDR3 runs from the conserved cysteine through the conserved F or W. D genes are given only for firm matches. The size field is filled for only some rows; it gives once, few, many or a size class.

CDR3aa: CASSSGLAGHYEQYF
CDR3nt: TGTGCCAGCAGCTCGGGACTAGCGGGTCACTACGAGCAGTACTTC
len: 15
abundance: .
j_gene: TRBJ2-7
d_gene: TRBD2
v_gene: TRBV11-2

CDR3aa: CAWSVLAGGLGTQYF
CDR3nt: TGTGCCTGGAGTGTCCTAGCGGGGGGGCTCGGGACGCAGTATTTT
len: 15
abundance: .
j_gene: TRBJ2-3
d_gene: TRBD2
v_gene: TRBV30

CDR3aa: CASSLLSLALGDSPLHF
CDR3nt: TGTGCCAGCAGCTTACTCTCTTTGGCCCTCGGGGATTCACCCCTCCACTTT
len: 17
abundance: .
j_gene: TRBJ1-6
d_gene: .
v_gene: TRBV7-6

CDR3aa: CASSLGAGLSGNTIYF
CDR3nt: TGTGCCAGCAGCTTAGGCGCGGGACTCTCTGGAAACACCATATATTTT
len: 16
abundance: once
j_gene: TRBJ1-3
d_gene: .
v_gene: TRBV7-2

CDR3aa: CASGGLAGPSSYNEQFF
CDR3nt: TGTGCTAGTGGGGGACTAGCGGGGCCGAGCTCCTACAATGAGCAGTTCTTC
len: 17
abundance: .
j_gene: TRBJ2-1
d_gene: TRBD2
v_gene: TRBV12-5

CDR3aa: CASSPTGYEQYF
CDR3nt: TGTGCCAGCAGCCCGACGGGCTACGAGCAGTACTTC
len: 12
abundance: .
j_gene: TRBJ2-7
d_gene: .
v_gene: TRBV5-8

CDR3aa: CAWSVLGTGDNEQFF
CDR3nt: TGTGCCTGGAGTGTCCTCGGGACAGGGGACAATGAGCAGTTCTTC
len: 15
abundance: .
j_gene: TRBJ2-1
d_gene: TRBD1
v_gene: TRBV30

CDR3aa: CASSLVWTGRNEQFF
CDR3nt: TGTGCCAGCAGCTTAGTATGGACAGGTCGCAATGAGCAGTTCTTC
len: 15
abundance: .
j_gene: TRBJ2-1
d_gene: TRBD1
v_gene: TRBV7-6

CDR3aa: CAVGALIGDRDGYTF
CDR3nt: TGTGCCGTGGGGGCCTTAATAGGGGACAGGGATGGCTACACCTTC
len: 15
abundance: once
j_gene: TRBJ1-2
d_gene: TRBD1
v_gene: TRBV3-1/TRBV3-2

CDR3aa: CAWRSAGNIYSYTF
CDR3nt: TGTGCCTGGAGATCGGCAGGGAATATCTATAGCTACACCTTC
len: 14
abundance: .
j_gene: TRBJ1-2
d_gene: .
v_gene: TRBV30

CDR3aa: CASSFSGYQETQYF
CDR3nt: TGTGCCAGCAGTTTTAGCGGGTACCAAGAGACCCAGTACTTC
len: 14
abundance: .
j_gene: TRBJ2-5
d_gene: TRBD2
v_gene: TRBV28

CDR3aa: CASSLGSGLNTEAFF
CDR3nt: TGTGCCAGCAGCTTGGGATCAGGGCTGAACACTGAAGCTTTCTTT
len: 15
abundance: .
j_gene: TRBJ1-1
d_gene: .
v_gene: TRBV5-4

CDR3aa: CASSHRDYYYNEQFF
CDR3nt: TGTGCCAGCAGCCACCGGGACTATTACTACAATGAGCAGTTCTTC
len: 15
abundance: .
j_gene: TRBJ2-1
d_gene: TRBD2
v_gene: TRBV7-8

CDR3aa: CAWSPDRGLGQYF
CDR3nt: TGTGCCTGGAGTCCGGACAGGGGGCTTGGGCAGTACTTC
len: 13
abundance: once
j_gene: TRBJ2-7
d_gene: TRBD1
v_gene: TRBV30

CDR3aa: CASSPRTGEADTQYF
CDR3nt: TGTGCCAGCAGCCCACGGACAGGGGAGGCAGATACGCAGTATTTT
len: 15
abundance: .
j_gene: TRBJ2-3
d_gene: TRBD1
v_gene: TRBV7-9

CDR3aa: CASSGLAGARTDTQYF
CDR3nt: TGTGCCAGCAGCGGGCTAGCGGGAGCAAGGACAGATACGCAGTATTTT
len: 16
abundance: .
j_gene: TRBJ2-3
d_gene: TRBD2
v_gene: TRBV9

CDR3aa: CASSLAYGTGDGYTF
CDR3nt: TGTGCCAGCAGCTTAGCCTACGGGACAGGGGATGGCTACACCTTC
len: 15
abundance: .
j_gene: TRBJ1-2
d_gene: TRBD1
v_gene: TRBV7-6

CDR3aa: CASSQEQGPEGYTF
CDR3nt: TGTGCCAGCAGCCAAGAACAGGGGCCTGAGGGCTACACCTTC
len: 14
abundance: .
j_gene: TRBJ1-2
d_gene: TRBD1
v_gene: TRBV3-1/TRBV3-2

CDR3aa: CASSLVASGGDEQYF
CDR3nt: TGTGCCAGCAGCTTAGTCGCTAGCGGGGGGGACGAGCAGTACTTC
len: 15
abundance: .
j_gene: TRBJ2-7
d_gene: TRBD2
v_gene: TRBV7-2

CDR3aa: CASPTGYGYTF
CDR3nt: TGTGCCTCCCCGACAGGTTATGGCTACACCTTC
len: 11
abundance: .
j_gene: TRBJ1-2
d_gene: .
v_gene: TRBV30

CDR3aa: CASSPGTEAGELFF
CDR3nt: TGTGCCAGCAGCCCCGGGACAGAAGCCGGGGAGCTGTTTTTT
len: 14
abundance: few
j_gene: TRBJ2-2
d_gene: TRBD1
v_gene: TRBV7-9

CDR3aa: CASSLSAGAGNQPQHF
CDR3nt: TGTGCCAGCAGTTTATCTGCGGGGGCCGGCAATCAGCCCCAGCATTTT
len: 16
abundance: few
j_gene: TRBJ1-5
d_gene: .
v_gene: TRBV28

CDR3aa: CASSTSNQPQHF
CDR3nt: TGTGCCAGCTCTACTAGCAATCAGCCCCAGCATTTT
len: 12
abundance: .
j_gene: TRBJ1-5
d_gene: .
v_gene: TRBV27

CDR3aa: CASSQVPVGGSAPNEKLFF
CDR3nt: TGCGCCAGCAGCCAAGTCCCCGTCGGGGGATCGGCACCTAATGAAAAACTGTTTTTT
len: 19
abundance: .
j_gene: TRBJ1-4
d_gene: .
v_gene: TRBV4-1

CDR3aa: CASSTGRPGYGYTF
CDR3nt: TGTGCCAGCAGTACAGGACGCCCTGGGTATGGCTACACCTTC
len: 14
abundance: few
j_gene: TRBJ1-2
d_gene: .
v_gene: TRBV5-8

CDR3aa: CASIQDRPYNEQFF
CDR3nt: TGCGCCAGCATCCAGGACAGGCCCTACAATGAGCAGTTCTTC
len: 14
abundance: .
j_gene: TRBJ2-1
d_gene: TRBD1
v_gene: TRBV10-2

CDR3aa: CASSPGDRLVQPQHF
CDR3nt: TGTGCCAGCTCACCAGGGGACAGGTTAGTCCAGCCCCAGCATTTT
len: 15
abundance: .
j_gene: TRBJ1-5
d_gene: TRBD1
v_gene: TRBV18

CDR3aa: CASSYGLAGNNEQFF
CDR3nt: TGTGCCAGCAGCTATGGACTAGCGGGGAACAATGAGCAGTTCTTC
len: 15
abundance: once
j_gene: TRBJ2-1
d_gene: TRBD2
v_gene: TRBV7-9

CDR3aa: CASNRGQGSDTQYF
CDR3nt: TGTGCCAGCAACCGCGGACAGGGGTCAGATACGCAGTATTTT
len: 14
abundance: .
j_gene: TRBJ2-3
d_gene: TRBD1
v_gene: TRBV5-4

CDR3aa: CASTGASGGPRGTDTQYF
CDR3nt: TGTGCCAGCACGGGGGCTAGCGGGGGCCCCCGGGGCACAGATACGCAGTATTTT
len: 18
abundance: .
j_gene: TRBJ2-3
d_gene: TRBD2
v_gene: TRBV7-8

CDR3aa: CASIDRVEGKTQYF
CDR3nt: TGTGCCAGCATCGACAGGGTGGAGGGGAAGACCCAGTACTTC
len: 14
abundance: .
j_gene: TRBJ2-5
d_gene: .
v_gene: TRBV6-5

CDR3aa: CASSPRGRGGDTEAFF
CDR3nt: TGTGCCAGCTCACCACGAGGTCGGGGTGGTGACACTGAAGCTTTCTTT
len: 16
abundance: once
j_gene: TRBJ1-1
d_gene: .
v_gene: TRBV18

CDR3aa: CASTRRLGEKLFF
CDR3nt: TGTGCCAGCACCCGGAGGTTAGGTGAAAAACTGTTTTTT
len: 13
abundance: .
j_gene: TRBJ1-4
d_gene: .
v_gene: TRBV6-5

CDR3aa: CASSQRTSGSYEQYF
CDR3nt: TGTGCCAGCAGCCAAAGGACTAGCGGATCCTACGAGCAGTACTTC
len: 15
abundance: .
j_gene: TRBJ2-7
d_gene: TRBD2
v_gene: TRBV3-1/TRBV3-2

CDR3aa: CASSLAGDQGRAF
CDR3nt: TGCGCCAGCAGCTTGGCAGGGGACCAGGGACGGGCCTTC
len: 13
abundance: .
j_gene: TRBJ1-2
d_gene: .
v_gene: TRBV5-1

CDR3aa: CATVSRADEQFF
CDR3nt: TGTGCCACCGTCTCCAGGGCCGATGAGCAGTTCTTC
len: 12
abundance: .
j_gene: TRBJ2-1
d_gene: .
v_gene: TRBV2